This T cell receptor beta chain is drawn from a study of cytomegalovirus exposure and HLA in healthy donors. Study overall: Earlier sequencing of 150 million to 200 million T cells yielded approximately 100 million unique TCR beta sequences. Study-wide points: Available immune exposure information was restricted to CMV serostatus only. According to an earlier analysis, most TCR beta V segments yielded productive rearrangements about 90% or about 30% of the time. As was reported, the classifier diagnosed cytomegalovirus status with high specificity and sensitivity.

About this clone: The antigen is not known.

V was trimmed by 0 bases and J by 0 bases, leaving 12 bases between them. The CDR3 covers 16 residues. CDR1 and CDR2 (germline): LNHDA, SQIVND (reference sequence). PCR primers comprised 60 Vbeta and 13 Jbeta primers. Assay: immunoSEQ multiplex PCR; the TCRdb copy retains only in-frame clones and omits some. Of 150,000 to 200,000 clones in the sample, about 75% were seen once. The clonotype comes from a female donor in good health and CMV-seronegative. The sequenced material came from PBMCs. This chain connects TRBV19 to TRBJ2-7; D call uncertain. The CDR3 nucleotides read TGTGCCAGTAGTATAGATCTACAAGCGCCCTCCTACGAGCAGTACTTC. It codes for CASSIDLQAPSYEQYF. Filled out from reference TRBV19 and TRBJ2-7, the complete variable domain reads DGGITQSPKYLFRKEGQNVTLSCEQNLNHDAMYWYRQDPGQGLRLIYYSQIVNDFQKGDIAEGYSVSREKKESFPLTVTSAQKNPTAFYLCASSIDLQAPSYEQYFGPGTRLTVT.